The 28 T cell receptor beta chains below come from one sample, sequenced in a study of cytomegalovirus exposure and HLA in healthy donors. Researchers ran the PCR with 60 Vbeta and 13 Jbeta primers. Repertoires were generated with immunoSEQ multiplex PCR, while TCRdb's copy carries only in-frame clones and drops some. In the table there are around 200,000 clones, 77% of which are singletons. The specimen was PBMCs. These receptors all come from a woman aged 60 to 75 in good health and CMV-seropositive.

The table lists this clone with a few counts. The chain has TRBV7-9 and TRBJ2-1; the match to TRBD2 covers 7 bases. Germline V CDR1 and CDR2: SEHNR, FQNEAQ (reference sequence). The ends lost 10 bases at V and 0 bases at J; junction bases unmatched: 15. CDR3 length: 17 residues. The CDR3 DNA is TGTGCCATCTTTAGCGGGTACTCCCTCGGCTCCTACAATGAGCAGTTCTTC. It encodes CAIFSGYSLGSYNEQFF. The full variable domain, completed using reference TRBV7-9 and TRBJ2-1, is DTGVSQNPRHKITKRGQNVTFRCDPISEHNRLYWYRQTLGQGPEFLTYFQNEAQLEKSRLLSDRFSAERPKGSFSTLEIQRTEQGDSAMYLCAIFSGYSLGSYNEQFFGPGTRLTVL.

There are a few counts of this clone. CDR3 protein: CASSSLTYEQYF. The DNA of the CDR3 is TGCGCCAGCAGCTCCCTAACCTACGAGCAGTACTTC. The chain couples TRBV5-1 to TRBJ2-7, with D unclear. V was trimmed by 3 bases and J by 2 bases, leaving 6 bases between them. Looked up from germline, CDR1 is SGHRS and CDR2 is YFSETQ. The CDR3 is 12 residues long.

The rearrangement joins TRBV6-4 to TRBJ2-3; 7 positions match TRBD2. CDR1 MRHNA and CDR2 SNTAGT come from the germline V gene. CDR3 length equals 14 residues. Trimming took 5 bases from V and 4 from J; bases not matched to a gene: 6. CDR3 amino acids: CASSQNGGADTQYF. The CDR3 region has the DNA TGTGCCAGCAGTCAGAATGGGGGGGCAGATACGCAGTATTTT.

V is TRBV4-3 and J is TRBJ2-7; 9 nucleotides match TRBD2. V lost 5 bases to trimming and J lost 4 bases; unmatched junction nucleotides: 9. CDR1 is LGHNA and CDR2 is YSLEER in the germline V gene. CDR3 length equals 15 residues. CDR3 coding DNA: TGCGCCAGCAGCGAAAGGGGCGGGGGGGAATACGAGCAGTACTTC. Its protein product is CASSERGGGEYEQYF.

The genes are TRBV7-9 and TRBJ1-1, with D possibly matching TRBD1 (5 bases). The ends were cut back, 3 bases at V and 4 bases at J, with 12 bases in the middle. The CDR3 loop spans 14 amino acids. Germline V gives CDR1 SEHNR, CDR2 FQNEAQ (reference sequence). The CDR3 nucleotides read TGTGCCAGCAGCTTGGGGCAGCCGGGCACTGAAGCTTTCTTT. Protein: CASSLGQPGTEAFF.

This chain links TRBV5-4 with TRBJ2-5; 8 bases line up with TRBD2. The germline V gene has CDR1 SGHNT and CDR2 YYREEE (reference sequence). Trimming cost V 1 base and J 0 bases; bases outside gene matches: 5. This CDR3 has 16 amino acids. The CDR3 here is CASSLSASGYQETQYF. The CDR3 DNA is TGTGCCAGCAGCTTGTCGGCTAGCGGGTACCAAGAGACCCAGTACTTC.

The rearrangement joins TRBV10-3 to TRBJ2-5; 9 nucleotides match TRBD2. The ends lost 2 bases at V and 3 bases at J; junction bases unmatched: 1. Germline-derived CDR1 and CDR2 are ENHRY and SYGVKD. CDR3 length: 14 amino acids. CDR3: CAISEGGGEETQYF. Written as DNA, the CDR3 is TGTGCCATCAGTGAGGGCGGGGGGGAAGAGACCCAGTACTTC.

The DNA of the CDR3 is TGCAGCGTTACAGGGTGGTCCGGGGAGCTGTTTTTT. Translating gives CSVTGWSGELFF. The genes are TRBV29-1 and TRBJ2-2; perhaps TRBD1 as D (6 bases). V shed 5 bases and J shed 6 bases, with 10 bases lying between them. Per germline, CDR1 SQVTM and CDR2 ANQGSEA. This CDR3 spans 12 amino acids.

In its sample, this clone was seen a few times. The gene calls are TRBV29-1 and TRBJ2-5; the match to TRBD1 covers 8 bases. CDR3 length: 14 residues. CDR1 and CDR2 from the germline V gene are SQVTM and ANQGSEA. After removal of 6 bases from V and 2 bases from J, the junction contained 8 bases not matched to a gene. CDR3 sequence: CSVSPGGPQETQYF. CDR3 DNA sequence: TGCAGCGTATCCCCAGGGGGCCCTCAAGAGACCCAGTACTTC.

The chain joins TRBV5-1 to TRBJ2-3; 7 bases fit TRBD2. The junction had 2 bases not matched to a gene; V was cut back by 0 bases and J by 4 bases. The CDR3 consists of 14 residues. Germline values: CDR1 SGHRS, CDR2 YFSETQ. CDR3 in amino acids: CASSLVTSPDTQYF. In DNA, the CDR3 is TGCGCCAGCAGCTTGGTGACTAGCCCAGATACGCAGTATTTT.

The chain recombines TRBV11-2 with TRBJ2-1; D perhaps matches TRBD1 (7 bases). Trimming removed 5 bases from V and 8 bases from J, with 13 bases in between. Germline loops: CDR1 SGHAT, CDR2 FQNNGV. The CDR3 is 13 amino acids. The CDR3 DNA follows: TGTGCCAGCAGCCGAGGAGGGGGCGATGAGCAGTTCTTC. Its protein is CASSRGGGDEQFF. Full variable domain (missing parts from reference TRBV11-2 and TRBJ2-1): EAGVAQSPRYKIIEKRQSVAFWCNPISGHATLYWYQQILGQGPKLLIQFQNNGVVDDSQLPKDRFSAERLKGVDSTLKIQPAKLEDSAVYLCASSRGGGDEQFFGPGTRLTVL.

The rearrangement links TRBV28 to TRBJ2-7; 8 bases are shared with TRBD2. V shed 8 bases, J shed 1 base, and the junction held 7 bases outside the gene matches. CDR1 and CDR2 (germline): MDHEN, SYDVKM. The CDR3 runs to 14 residues. In nucleotides, the CDR3 is TGTGCCAGCGGCGCGGGAGGAAGGTCCTACGAGCAGTACTTC. It specifies CASGAGGRSYEQYF.

This chain joins TRBV6-5 and TRBJ2-7; D might be TRBD1 (6 bases). The ends were cut back, 0 bases at V and 7 bases at J, with 19 bases in the middle. This CDR3 is 16 amino acids long. The germline V gene encodes CDR1 MNHEY and CDR2 SVGAGI. DNA for the CDR3: TGTGCCAGCAGTTACTCGACCCCCAGGGGTGATGGTGAGCAGTACTTC. It is translated as CASSYSTPRGDGEQYF.

With regard to this clone: A junction boundary mismatches the germline segment, possibly from a read error. The chain has TRBV7-9 and TRBJ1-1; possible D gene TRBD1, 6 bases. The V gene's germline CDR1 is SEHNR and CDR2 FQNEAQ (reference sequence). The CDR3 spans 15 residues. CDR3 DNA: TGTTCCAGCAGCTCCTCTGACAGGCTAGGCACTGAAGCTTTCTTT. Its protein is CSSSSSDRLGTEAFF. Drawing the rest from reference TRBV7-9 and TRBJ1-1, the complete variable domain is DTGVSQNPRHKITKRGQNVTFRCDPISEHNRLYWYRQTLGQGPEFLTYFQNEAQLEKSRLLSDRFSAERPKGSFSTLEIQRTEQGDSAMYLCSSSSSDRLGTEAFFGQGTRLTVV.

This chain connects TRBV20-1 to TRBJ1-1; no definite D call. The CDR3 runs to 11 residues. The V gene's germline CDR1 is DFQATT and CDR2 SNEGSKA (reference sequence). Here the CDR3 DNA reads TGCAGGTGCGCTTTGAACACTGAAGCTTTCTTT. This translates into CRCALNTEAFF.

The chain joins TRBV5-1 to TRBJ1-3, with D possibly matching TRBD1 (6 bases). CDR3 length equals 15 residues. Germline CDR1 reads SGHRS; CDR2 reads YFSETQ. Trimming removed 1 base at V and 3 bases at J, with 11 bases between. In DNA, the CDR3 is TGCGCCAGCAGCTTGTGGGGGCTAATTGGAAACACCATATATTTT. This translates into CASSLWGLIGNTIYF.

This chain links TRBV27 with TRBJ2-6; TRBD1 is a possible D gene (5 bases). Germline CDR1 reads MNHEY; CDR2 reads SMNVEV (reference sequence). The CDR3 loop spans 16 amino acids. V lost 3 bases, J lost 3 bases, and 12 bases lay in between. DNA of the CDR3: TGTGCCAGCAGTTTTTGGCAGGGTCGTGGGGCCAACGTCCTGACTTTC. Protein sequence: CASSFWQGRGANVLTF.

A few counts support this clone. The V and J genes are TRBV5-8 and TRBJ2-7, with TRBD1 identical over 7 bases. Looked up from germline, CDR1 is SGHTS and CDR2 is YDEGEE. The CDR3 is made up of 12 amino acids. With V trimmed by 5 bases and J by 5 bases, 4 bases remained unmatched. The CDR3 coding sequence is TGTGCCAGCAGTTACAGGGGCCACGAGCAGTACTTC. Its translation: CASSYRGHEQYF.

J is TRBJ2-7 and V is TRBV11-2; tentative D call: TRBD2 (7 bases). Germline loops: CDR1 SGHAT, CDR2 FQNNGV. V dropped 0 bases and J dropped 9 bases, with 15 bases sitting between them. The CDR3 covers 14 residues. The CDR3 here is CASSLDRGLRLQYF. The CDR3 nucleotides are TGTGCCAGCAGCTTAGACAGGGGACTACGTCTGCAGTACTTC.

This clone was recorded only once. The V and J genes are TRBV9 and TRBJ2-1, with TRBD2 matching 12 bases. CDR1 SGDLS and CDR2 YYNGEE come from the germline V gene. Trimming removed 4 bases from V and 2 bases from J; junction bases left unmatched: 13. This CDR3 is 19 amino acids long. The CDR3 coding sequence is TGTGCCAGCAGCTCCCCTCTAGCGGGGGGGCGTTTGACCTACAATGAGCAGTTCTTC. Its protein product is CASSSPLAGGRLTYNEQFF.

Only a few counts were recorded for this clone. The chain has TRBV20-1 and TRBJ1-1; D possibly corresponds to TRBD1 (6 bases). This CDR3 is 11 amino acids long. Germline values: CDR1 DFQATT, CDR2 SNEGSKA (reference sequence). V was shortened by 5 bases and J by 3 bases, with 7 bases between the two germline ends. CDR3 in amino acids: CSARQDTEAFF. CDR3 sequence (DNA): TGCAGTGCTCGACAGGACACTGAAGCTTTCTTT.

The V call is TRBV7-9, the J call TRBJ1-3; maybe TRBD1 (6 bases). Looked up from germline, CDR1 is SEHNR and CDR2 is FQNEAQ (reference sequence). V gave up 5 bases and J gave up 0 bases, with 11 bases separating them. The CDR3 consists of 15 residues. The CDR3 region has the DNA TGTGCCAGCAGCCCGTGGACAGCCTCTGGAAACACCATATATTTT. Translation: CASSPWTASGNTIYF.

The chain has TRBV2 and TRBJ2-5; D ambiguous. CDR3 length: 12 amino acids. Trimming cost V 6 bases and J 5 bases, with 10 bases left between them. The germline gives CDR1 SNHLY, CDR2 FYNNEI. The CDR3 is CASRPHEETQYF. The CDR3 nucleotides are TGTGCCAGCAGGCCCCATGAGGAGACCCAGTACTTC.

The chain combines TRBV18 with TRBJ2-5; D is possibly TRBD1 (6 bases). V was pared by 2 bases and J by 6 bases, with 10 bases between. The CDR3 covers 13 residues. CDR1 is KGHSH and CDR2 is LQKENI in the germline V gene. The DNA of the CDR3 is TGTGCCAGCTCACCAGGGGGCGTAAAGACCCAGTACTTC. Protein: CASSPGGVKTQYF.

V usage is TRBV28 and J usage is TRBJ1-2, with 10 bases aligning to TRBD1. V was clipped by 6 bases and J by 5 bases; unmatched bases: 6. The CDR3 contains 14 residues. Germline loops: CDR1 MDHEN, CDR2 SYDVKM. The CDR3 DNA is TGTGCCAGCAGACGACAGGGGGCTAGTTATGGCTACACCTTC. This gives the protein CASRRQGASYGYTF.

CDR3 sequence: CASSPGQGHTYEQYF. The DNA for the CDR3 is TGTGCCAGCAGCCCGGGACAGGGGCATACCTACGAGCAGTACTTC. This sequence joins TRBV7-9 and TRBJ2-7, with 10 bases that match TRBD1. This CDR3 has 15 amino acids. J gave up 2 bases and V 5 bases, and 6 bases lay outside the gene matches. Germline CDR1 SEHNR, CDR2 FQNEAQ (reference sequence).

The rearrangement links TRBV28 to TRBJ1-5, with no clear D. Germline CDR1 reads MDHEN; CDR2 reads SYDVKM. The ends were cut back, 7 bases at V and 0 bases at J, with 13 bases in the middle. The length of the CDR3 is 15 residues. CDR3 protein: CASIGAIYSNQPQHF. CDR3 coding DNA: TGTGCCAGCATAGGAGCCATTTATAGCAATCAGCCCCAGCATTTT.

The gene calls are TRBV5-4 and TRBJ2-5; 7 nucleotides match TRBD1. After removal of 2 bases from V and 2 bases from J, the junction contained 9 bases not matched to a gene. The CDR3 has 16 residues. The germline gives CDR1 SGHNT, CDR2 YYREEE (reference sequence). The CDR3 region is CASSFHRDSSQETQYF. Here the CDR3 DNA reads TGTGCCAGCAGCTTCCACCGGGACAGCTCACAAGAGACCCAGTACTTC.